The clone carrying this TCR beta chain was counted only a few times. Antigen unknown. The survey-level immunoSEQ assay was used. Here immunoSEQ multiplex PCR was the method, and the copy in TCRdb shows in-frame clones only, minus some. The data show more than 30,000 clones, with about four fifths seen just once and about 2.4% held by the top ten. This entry belongs to a study of STAT5B mutations in CD4+ large granular lymphocyte leukemia. The CDR3 spans 16 residues. V shed 4 bases and J 2 bases; nucleotides not matched to a gene: 10. Germline CDR1 reads SGHRS; CDR2 reads YFSETQ. Findings of the study overall: TRBV06-family usage was enriched in top patient clones (8/27) versus controls (2/35). Roughly a quarter of private leukemic clonotypes occurred rarely in other patients' non-leukemic repertoires.

This chain joins TRBV5-1 and TRBJ1-2; TRBD1 matches at 8 bases. The source of this sequence is a human donor in good health. Source material: CD4+ T cells from blood buffy coats. The CDR3 here is CASSASTGAKNYGYTF. Written as DNA, the CDR3 is TGCGCCAGCAGCGCCTCGACAGGGGCCAAAAACTATGGCTACACCTTC.